This is a list of T cell receptor beta chains from one sample in a study of Ad26.COV2.S vaccination and SARS-CoV-2 variants. Method: immunoSEQ multiplex PCR; TCRdb's copy keeps in-frame clones and lacks some. The data show hundreds of thousands of clones, approximately 88% seen once. Sequenced here: peripheral blood, sampled in a trial of Ad26.COV2.S vaccine versus placebo. These TCRs come from a person between 18 and 65 years old who received the Ad26.COV2.S COVID-19 vaccine or a placebo. CDR3s leave out the opening cysteine and the closing phenylalanine or tryptophan. A D gene is named only where the DNA matches it firmly.

>TRBJ1-3|TRBV13|TRBD1
ATGGRNTIY
>TRBJ2-1|TRBV9|-
ASSSGKEIEQF
>TRBJ2-1|TRBV11-2|-
ASSLGRLNEQF
>TRBJ2-2|TRBV28|TRBD2
ASSLPVLAGVTNTGELF
>TRBJ1-5|TRBV7-9|TRBD1
ASSADRANQPQH
>TRBJ1-6|TRBV30|-
AWSVRQMVSYNSPLH
>TRBJ1-5|TRBV30|-
AWSVGQNQPQH
>TRBJ2-1|TRBV4-2|-
ASSQDAPSPDEQF
>TRBJ1-5|TRBV4-2|-
ASSQDKGINQPQH
>TRBJ2-2|TRBV7-2|TRBD2
ASTPKRGAGTGELF
>TRBJ1-3|TRBV9|-
ASSVDPGATGNTIY
>TRBJ2-1|TRBV19|TRBD2
AVARGSGGREQF
>TRBJ2-7|TRBV5-4|TRBD1
ASSFNRGSYEQY
>TRBJ2-3|TRBV5-6|-
ASSLGGADTQY
>TRBJ2-7|TRBV4-2|TRBD2
ASSQGLAGASYEQY